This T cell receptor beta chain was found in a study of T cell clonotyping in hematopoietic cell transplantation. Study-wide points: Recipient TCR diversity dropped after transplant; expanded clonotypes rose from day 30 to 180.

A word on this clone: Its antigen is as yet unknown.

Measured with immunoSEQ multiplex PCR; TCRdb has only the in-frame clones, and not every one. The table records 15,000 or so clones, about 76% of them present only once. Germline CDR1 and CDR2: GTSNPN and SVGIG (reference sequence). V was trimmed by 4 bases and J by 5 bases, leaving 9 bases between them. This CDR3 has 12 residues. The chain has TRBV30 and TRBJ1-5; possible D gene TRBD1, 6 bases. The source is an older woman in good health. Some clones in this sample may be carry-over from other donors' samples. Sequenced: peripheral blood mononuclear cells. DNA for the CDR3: TGTGCCTGGAACGCAGGGGATCAGCCCCAGCATTTT. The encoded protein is CAWNAGDQPQHF. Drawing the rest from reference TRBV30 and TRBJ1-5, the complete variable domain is SQTIHQWPATLVQPVGSPLSLECTVEGTSNPNLYWYRQAAGRGLQLLFYSVGIGQISSEVPQNLSASRPQDRQFILSSKKLLLSDSGFYLCAWNAGDQPQHFGDGTRLSIL.